The T cell receptor (beta chain) described here comes from a study of graft-versus-host responses after intestinal transplantation. Background on the study: Among the recipients, transplants were multivisceral, liver-intestinal, or isolated intestinal. Induction with anti-thymocyte globulin, then tacrolimus and steroids for three to four years, was given to all recipients.

Broader study findings: Early HvG declines after transplant were associated with peak circulating GvH clone levels.

The repertoire was sequenced with immunoSEQ multiplex PCR; TCRdb's copy has only in-frame clones and lacks some. The sample carries over 10,000 clones, roughly 83% recorded once. A word on this clone: The antigen is not known.

The receptor was isolated from a human patient who received an intestinal transplant, so some T cells may come from the graft donor. The source was PBMCs, collected almost 310 days after intestinal transplant.

The CDR3 DNA reads TGTGCCAGCAGCTTAGGATCCCCGGGGTATTACAATGAGCAGTTCTTC. Protein sequence: CASSLGSPGYYNEQFF. The chain employs TRBV13 and TRBJ2-1, with D possibly matching TRBD2 (5 bases). Between the trimmed V and J ends, which lost 0 bases and 4 bases, there was a span of 13 bases. Germline V gives CDR1 PRHDT, CDR2 FYEKMQ (reference sequence). This CDR3 contains 16 residues. Combining the CDR3 with reference TRBV13 and TRBJ2-1 gives the whole variable domain AAGVIQSPRHLIKEKRETATLKCYPIPRHDTVYWYQQGPGQDPQFLISFYEKMQSDKGSIPDRFSAQQFSDYHSELNMSSLELGDSALYFCASSLGSPGYYNEQFFGPGTRLTVL.